This T cell receptor (beta chain) was documented in a study of beta chain features in type 1 diabetes. Broader study findings: Among patients with Type 1 diabetes, TCRB CDR3s were moderately but significantly shorter in every one of the four CD4+ subsets.

Of the isolated RNA, all was reverse transcribed, and so the sequenced material was expressed TCRB transcripts. Naive, central memory and regulatory T cell samples came to a mean of approximately 3.3 million reads. TCRdb keeps only in-frame clones here, not all; method: immunoSEQ multiplex PCR. The data hold roughly 260,000 clones, with roughly 22% observed a single time. In regard to this clone: No antigen is known for it.

V shed 3 bases and J shed 1 base, with 14 bases lying between them. This CDR3 has 16 residues. From germline, CDR1 is SGDLS and CDR2 YYNGEE. This chain links TRBV9 with TRBJ2-1, with D possibly TRBD2 on 6 matching bases. The clonotype was recovered from a woman aged 40-49 years with type 1 diabetes. Material for sequencing was naive CD4+ T cells from blood. The CDR3 loop reads CASSEGSGPSYNEQFF. Here the CDR3 DNA reads TGTGCCAGCAGCGAAGGTAGCGGTCCTTCCTACAATGAGCAGTTCTTC.